These 21 T cell receptor beta chains came from one sample sequenced in a study of beta chain features in type 1 diabetes. The sequenced template was cDNA made from the entire isolated RNA. The table came from immunoSEQ multiplex PCR; TCRdb's copy has only in-frame clones and leaves some out. The sample gives around 290,000 clones, 7.5% to 9.5% of which show up once; 1% is in the top ten. The sample taken for sequencing was central memory CD4+ T cells from blood. These TCRs come from a young woman in good health.

CDR3 sequence (DNA): TGCTCTCATTACGGCGGTGACGGCTACACCTTC. Its translation is CSHYGGDGYTF. This chain joins TRBV29-1 and TRBJ1-2; D is unclear. Looked up from germline, CDR1 is SQVTM and CDR2 is ANQGSEA. The CDR3 runs 11 residues.

This sequence joins TRBV5-1 and TRBJ2-3; D unresolved. The CDR3 totals 12 residues. V gave up 5 bases and J gave up 3 bases, with 7 bases separating them. Per the germline V gene, CDR1 is SGHRS and CDR2 is YFSETQ. CDR3 sequence reads: CASRAGTDTQYF. As DNA, the CDR3 is TGCGCCAGCAGGGCAGGAACAGATACGCAGTATTTT. The whole variable domain, filled in from reference TRBV5-1 and TRBJ2-3, reads KAGVTQTPRYLIKTRGQQVTLSCSPISGHRSVSWYQQTPGQGLQFLFEYFSETQRNKGNFPGRFSGRQFSNSRSEMNVSTLELGDSALYLCASRAGTDTQYFGPGTRLTVL.

V gene TRBV11-3 combines with J gene TRBJ2-6; TRBD1 might be the D (6 bases). The germline V gene has CDR1 SGHNT and CDR2 YENEEA. The germline V and J ends were trimmed by 3 bases and 0 bases, with 12 bases remaining between them. The CDR3 sequence is 17 residues long. The chain's CDR3 is CASSFRDTYSGANVLTF. In DNA, the CDR3 is TGTGCCAGCAGCTTCCGGGACACTTACTCTGGGGCCAACGTCCTGACTTTC.

The rearrangement uses TRBV29-1 and TRBJ2-5; 8 positions match TRBD2. The CDR3 has 13 amino acids. Unmatched junction bases numbered 4, after V lost 2 bases and J lost 5 bases. Germline V gene data show CDR1 as SQVTM and CDR2 as ANQGSEA. CDR3 bases: TGCAGCGTTGAACTGGTAGCGGGGGAGACCCAGTACTTC. It yields the protein CSVELVAGETQYF.

The V gene is TRBV7-9, the J gene TRBJ2-2, with a weak D call TRBD1 (6 bases). The CDR3 is 16 amino acids. In germline, CDR1 is SEHNR, CDR2 FQNEAQ (reference sequence). With 3 bases removed from V and 2 bases from J, the gap between germline ends came to 13 bases. The CDR3 DNA is TGTGCCAGCAGCTTTTTACAGGGTTTAAACACCGGGGAGCTGTTTTTT. Translating gives CASSFLQGLNTGELFF. Complete variable domain (other parts from reference TRBV7-9 and TRBJ2-2): DTGVSQNPRHKITKRGQNVTFRCDPISEHNRLYWYRQTLGQGPEFLTYFQNEAQLEKSRLLSDRFSAERPKGSFSTLEIQRTEQGDSAMYLCASSFLQGLNTGELFFGEGSRLTVL.

There are a few counts of this clone. The chain is built from TRBV25-1 and TRBJ1-2; no clear D. This CDR3 is built from 14 residues. CDR1 and CDR2 (germline): MGHDK, SYGVNS. V was clipped by 5 bases and J by 7 bases, with 17 bases between them. CDR3 in DNA: TGTGCCAGCAGTCTGGGGATGGGTGCATTTGGCTACACCTTC. Protein product: CASSLGMGAFGYTF.

The CDR3 coding sequence is TGTGCCAGCCAAGGGTCCGTCACTCAGCCCCAGCATTTT. Protein sequence: CASQGSVTQPQHF. The genes are TRBV28 and TRBJ1-5; no clear D. The germline V and J ends were trimmed by 8 bases and 6 bases, with 14 bases remaining between them. Germline V gene lookup returns CDR1 MDHEN and CDR2 SYDVKM. The CDR3 is 13 amino acids.

The CDR3 sequence is CATTTGQGNEQFF. CDR3 nucleotide sequence: TGTGCCACAACTACGGGACAGGGCAATGAGCAGTTCTTC. The rearrangement joins TRBV18 to TRBJ2-1, with 9 bases that match TRBD1. Trimming at V came to 10 bases and at J to 6 bases, leaving 7 bases not matched to a gene. The germline V gene encodes CDR1 KGHSH and CDR2 LQKENI. This CDR3 has 13 amino acids.

This clone turned up a few times. This sequence joins TRBV6-1 and TRBJ1-6; D unclear. Trimming pared 2 bases from V and 9 bases from J, leaving 8 bases between. The germline V gene encodes CDR1 MNHNS and CDR2 SASEGT. This CDR3 contains 13 residues. CDR3: CASSEFPLSPLHF. CDR3 nucleotide sequence: TGTGCCAGCAGTGAATTTCCCCTTTCACCCCTCCACTTT.

The genes are TRBV30 and TRBJ2-1, with 14 bases identical to TRBD2. Germline CDR1 is GTSNPN and CDR2 is SVGIG (reference sequence). V shed 0 bases, J shed 5 bases, and the junction held 3 bases outside the gene matches. The CDR3 is made up of 16 amino acids. The CDR3 DNA sequence: TGTGCCTGGAGTGTTTTGGGACTAGCGGGAGACAATGAGCAGTTCTTC. It translates to CAWSVLGLAGDNEQFF.

The chain links TRBV27 to TRBJ2-7; a weak D match, TRBD2 (5 bases). The V and J ends lost 6 bases and 1 base respectively, with 16 bases between them. This CDR3 has 15 residues. Germline values: CDR1 MNHEY, CDR2 SMNVEV (reference sequence). CDR3 coding DNA: TGTGCCAGCAGCCTAACAATGGGGAGTTCCTACGAGCAGTACTTC. Its protein is CASSLTMGSSYEQYF.

This clone came up a few times. The chain uses TRBV18 and TRBJ1-2; tentatively, D is TRBD1 (5 bases). Germline values: CDR1 KGHSH, CDR2 LQKENI. This CDR3 region has 12 residues. V shed 6 bases and J shed 5 bases, with 10 bases lying between them. The CDR3 DNA sequence: TGTGCCAGCTCGCGACAGTCATATGGCTACACCTTC. Protein product: CASSRQSYGYTF. Based on the CDR3 plus reference TRBV18 and TRBJ1-2, the full variable domain is NAGVMQNPRHLVRRRGQEARLRCSPMKGHSHVYWYRQLPEEGLKFMVYLQKENIIDESGMPKERFSAEFPKEGPSILRIQQVVRGDSAAYFCASSRQSYGYTFGSGTRLTVV.

The rearrangement uses TRBV27 and TRBJ2-4, with TRBD2 matching over 12 bases. The germline gives CDR1 MNHEY, CDR2 SMNVEV (reference sequence). The CDR3 contains 18 residues. J lost 8 bases, V lost 0 bases, and 11 bases had no gene match. CDR3 in amino acids: CASSLSGLAGGHEDIQYF. DNA of the CDR3: TGTGCCAGCAGTTTATCTGGGCTAGCGGGAGGGCATGAGGACATTCAGTACTTC.

There are a few counts of this clone. V gene TRBV6-5 combines with J gene TRBJ1-2, with 8 positions matching TRBD1. In germline, CDR1 is MNHEY, CDR2 SVGAGI. CDR3 length equals 15 residues. V trimming: 7 bases; J trimming: 5 bases; junction bases outside the gene matches: 12. The CDR3 protein is CASTKSRQGHYGYTF. The CDR3 nucleotides are TGTGCCAGCACCAAATCCCGACAGGGGCATTATGGCTACACCTTC.

The chain carries TRBV19 and TRBJ2-5; 10 nucleotides align to TRBD2. Trimming took 5 bases from V and 5 from J; bases not matched to a gene: 5. This CDR3 is 14 amino acids long. Germline V gives CDR1 LNHDA, CDR2 SQIVND (reference sequence). The CDR3, as DNA: TGTGCCAGTAGTTTTTCTAGCGGGAGCGAGACCCAGTACTTC. It codes for CASSFSSGSETQYF.

V and J are TRBV19 and TRBJ2-1; 9 bases line up with TRBD1. The CDR3 is made up of 14 amino acids. After removal of 4 bases from V and 9 bases from J, the junction contained 7 bases not matched to a gene. In germline, CDR1 is LNHDA, CDR2 SQIVND (reference sequence). The CDR3 DNA reads as TGTGCCAGTAGTAGGGGACAGGGCGGTGGTGAGCAGTTCTTC. Protein sequence: CASSRGQGGGEQFF.

This clone was picked up a small number of times. The chain is built from TRBV7-2 and TRBJ2-7; TRBD2 matches at 13 bases. V lost 5 bases to trimming and J lost 4 bases; unmatched junction nucleotides: 5. In germline, CDR1 is SGHTA, CDR2 FQGNSA. This CDR3 region has 15 residues. The DNA for the CDR3 is TGTGCCAGCAGCACTCGGACTAGCGGGAGATACGAGCAGTACTTC. Amino acid sequence: CASSTRTSGRYEQYF.

This clone was detected only a few times. The rearrangement links TRBV7-9 to TRBJ1-1; 11 bases map to TRBD1. The CDR3 has 16 residues. The V and J ends lost 1 base and 6 bases, in that order; junction bases with no gene match: 7. Per the germline V gene, CDR1 is SEHNR and CDR2 is FQNEAQ (reference sequence). The CDR3 nucleotides read TGTGCCAGCAGCTTAGGGACAGGGGGCGCAGGGGCTGAAGCTTTCTTT. It encodes CASSLGTGGAGAEAFF.

The rearrangement uses TRBV2 and TRBJ1-5; D is uncertain. Per the germline V gene, CDR1 is SNHLY and CDR2 is FYNNEI. This CDR3 comprises 13 residues. Trimming shortened V by 3 bases and J by 9 bases, and 12 bases separated the two germline ends. CDR3 sequence (DNA): TGTGCCAGCAGTGAGGGCGGCGGTCGGCCCCAGCATTTT. Amino acids: CASSEGGGRPQHF.

This chain links TRBV27 with TRBJ2-1; D uncertain. This CDR3 has 13 amino acids. Trimming stripped 2 bases from V and 8 bases from J, with 10 bases between. CDR1 and CDR2 (germline): MNHEY, SMNVEV (reference sequence). CDR3 coding DNA: TGTGCCAGCAGTTTAGCCGGCAGAGATGAGCAGTTCTTC. It encodes CASSLAGRDEQFF.

A few counts support this clone. The chain couples TRBV4-1 to TRBJ1-1; D uncertain. Per germline, CDR1 MGHRA and CDR2 YSYEKL. Trimming took 2 bases from V and 3 from J, leaving 10 bases between them. The CDR3 length is 14 residues. The chain's CDR3 is CASSQKGLYTEAFF. The DNA of the CDR3 is TGCGCCAGCAGCCAAAAGGGTCTATACACTGAAGCTTTCTTT.